A selection of T cell receptor beta chains follows, all from one sample in a study of T-cell reconstitution after alpha-beta-depleted transplantation in children. Each CDR3 protein gets one entry after TCRdb re-called the PCR reads with MiXCR. The data show hundreds of thousands of distinct CDR3 sequences, about 26% seen once. The sample in question was PBMCs, obtained before TCRalphabeta/CD19-depleted stem cell transplant. These receptors originate from a girl aged 2 to 9 with Fanconi anemia, due to receive a stem cell transplant. Both conserved end residues are part of each CDR3. The D gene is left open where the match is weak. Where a row states a size, it is once, few, many or the class of an expanded clone; other rows omit it.

TRBV29-1	TRBJ2-5	.	many	TGCAGCGTTGGGGGGACCTCCGGAGAGACCCAGTACTTC	CSVGGTSGETQYF
TRBV29-1	TRBJ2-7	TRBD1	.	TGCAGCGTGGAGACTTCGACAGGGGGCGAGTTC	CSVETSTGGEF
TRBV5-8	TRBJ1-5	.	few	TGTGCCAGCAGCTTGAGCCGGACCCCTAGCAATCAGCCCCAGCATTTT	CASSLSRTPSNQPQHF
TRBV7-9	TRBJ2-5	.	.	TGTGCCAGCAGTGTAGGGGGGGAGCCTATGGAGACCCAGTACTTC	CASSVGGEPMETQYF
TRBV20-1	TRBJ2-7	TRBD2	.	TGCAGTGCTAGGGGACTAGTTGGTTACGAGCAGTACTTC	CSARGLVGYEQYF
TRBV24-1	TRBJ2-1	TRBD1	many	TGTGCCACCAGTGATCCCGGGACAGGGTCATATGAGCAGTTCTTC	CATSDPGTGSYEQFF
TRBV10-3	TRBJ2-5	TRBD1	.	TGTGCCATCAGCCCAGGACAGGACGGGCAGACCCAGTACTTC	CAISPGQDGQTQYF
TRBV2	TRBJ2-1	TRBD2	.	TGTGCCAGCAGTGATTATCGGCTAGCGGGAGTAAGTGGCAATGAGCAGTTCTTC	CASSDYRLAGVSGNEQFF
TRBV5-1	TRBJ2-7	.	.	TGCGCCAGCAGCTTAGCCCAAGCGTACGAGCAGTACTTC	CASSLAQAYEQYF
TRBV27	TRBJ1-4	TRBD1	.	TGTGCCAGCAGTTTGTTTGCGGGACAGGGAGGTGGGGATGAAAAACTGTTTTTT	CASSLFAGQGGGDEKLFF
TRBV29-1	TRBJ1-2	.	few	TGCAGCGTTGATCTGACAGAGTATGGCTACACCTTC	CSVDLTEYGYTF
TRBV29-1	TRBJ2-1	TRBD1	many	TGCAGTGCGGACAGGGCCTACAATGAGCAGTTCTTC	CSADRAYNEQFF
TRBV7-2	TRBJ2-7	TRBD1	many	TGTGCCAGCAGCCACAGGGACAGGTACGAGCAGTACTTC	CASSHRDRYEQYF
TRBV20-1	TRBJ2-1	.	many	TGCAGTGCTCTCGAGCCCAATGAGCAGTTCTTC	CSALEPNEQFF